This T cell receptor (beta chain) emerged from a study of response to subunit inactivated influenza vaccine. The study's findings and limits: It was suggested by the authors that few new T cells are recruited by each seasonal influenza vaccination.

Concerning this clonotype itself: Its antigen is not identified.

TCRdb analysed the RT-PCR reads with MiXCR anew, one entry per CDR3 protein. Of 550,000 to 600,000 distinct CDR3 sequences in the sample, 10% to 15% are singletons; the top ten hold about 9.4%. The sample was PBMCs from blood, taken on the day of vaccination. This receptor was obtained from a man in his forties or fifties who received an inactivated influenza vaccine.

Written as DNA, the CDR3 is TGTGCCAGCAGCTTGGAGAGGGGATGGCCGACCGGGGAGCTGTTTTTT. Translating it yields CASSLERGWPTGELFF. This sequence joins TRBV5-6 and TRBJ2-2; TRBD1 or TRBD2 may be the D gene (5 bases each). This CDR3 has 16 amino acids. Trimming removed 0 bases at V and 5 bases at J, with 14 bases between. CDR1 is SGHDT and CDR2 is YYEEEE in the germline V gene.